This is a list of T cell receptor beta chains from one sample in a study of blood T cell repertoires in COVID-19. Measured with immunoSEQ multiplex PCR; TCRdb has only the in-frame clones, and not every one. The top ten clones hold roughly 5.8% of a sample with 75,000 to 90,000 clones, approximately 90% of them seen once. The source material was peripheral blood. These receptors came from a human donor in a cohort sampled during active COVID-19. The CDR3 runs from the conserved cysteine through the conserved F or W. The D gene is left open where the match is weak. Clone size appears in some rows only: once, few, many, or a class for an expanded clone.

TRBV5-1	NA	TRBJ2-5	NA	TGCGCCAGCAGCTACAGGGTCCAAGAGACCCAGTACTTC	CASSYRVQETQYF
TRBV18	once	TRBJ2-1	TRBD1	TGTGCCAGCTCACCACCGAACTCGGGGGGACAGGGTTTGAAGGGTGAGCAGTTCTTC	CASSPPNSGGQGLKGEQFF
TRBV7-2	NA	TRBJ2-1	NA	TGTGCCAGCAGCCGGGTGGGTGAGCAGTTCTTC	CASSRVGEQFF
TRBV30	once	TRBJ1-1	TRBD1	TGTGCCTCAAAGGGGACAGGGAACACTGAAGCTTTCTTT	CASKGTGNTEAFF
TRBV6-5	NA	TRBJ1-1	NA	TGTGCCAGCAGTTATACGGGGGGTAACACTGAAGCTTTCTTT	CASSYTGGNTEAFF
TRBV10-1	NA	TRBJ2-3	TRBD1	TGCGCCAGCGGACCGACAGGGGACCTAACAGATACGCAGTATTTT	CASGPTGDLTDTQYF
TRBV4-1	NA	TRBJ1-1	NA	TGCGCCAGCAGCCAAGGCACCACAGGGTTTGCCACTGAAGCTTTCTTT	CASSQGTTGFATEAFF
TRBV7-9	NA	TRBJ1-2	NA	TGTGCCAGCAGCTTGCTGGGGGGATTCTATGGCTACACCTTC	CASSLLGGFYGYTF
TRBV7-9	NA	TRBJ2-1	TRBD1	TGTGCCAGCAGCCTGACAGGGGTCAATGAGCAGTTCTTC	CASSLTGVNEQFF
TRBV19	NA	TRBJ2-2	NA	TGTGCCTCCGTCGCGCCGAACACCGGGGAGCTGTTTTTT	CASVAPNTGELFF
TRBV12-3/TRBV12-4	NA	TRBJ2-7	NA	TGTGCCAGCAGTGGTCGACAAGAGCAGTACTTC	CASSGRQEQYF
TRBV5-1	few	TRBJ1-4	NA	TGCGCCAGCAGCTCTTCTGGCCGAAACAATGAAAAACTGTTTTTT	CASSSSGRNNEKLFF
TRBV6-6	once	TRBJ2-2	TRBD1	TGTGCCAGCCACAGGGGGCTCGGCGGGGAGCTGTTTTTT	CASHRGLGGELFF
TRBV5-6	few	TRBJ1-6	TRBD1	TGTGCCAGCAGGATACAGGGGGCTCAGTCACCCCTCCACTTT	CASRIQGAQSPLHF
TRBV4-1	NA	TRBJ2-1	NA	TGCGCCAGCAGTCGATCCGGGAGCACGACATACAATGAGCAGTTCTTC	CASSRSGSTTYNEQFF
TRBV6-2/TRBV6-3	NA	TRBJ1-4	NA	TGTGCCAGCAGTTTTCCCAGGGCCGAGTGGAGTGAAAAACTGTTTTTT	CASSFPRAEWSEKLFF
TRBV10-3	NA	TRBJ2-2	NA	TGTGCCGCCGGAGGGGCCACCGGGGAGCTGTTTTTT	CAAGGATGELFF
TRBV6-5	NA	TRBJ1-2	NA	TGTGCCAGTGGTCGGGGGGGTGGCTATGGCTACACCTTC	CASGRGGGYGYTF
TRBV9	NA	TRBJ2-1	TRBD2	TGTGCCAGCAGCTCCGGCGGCGGGGGGGACAATGAGCAGTTCTTC	CASSSGGGGDNEQFF
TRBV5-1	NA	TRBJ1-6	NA	TGCGCCAGCAGTTTAGACAGGTTGCCAAATTCACCCCTCCACTTT	CASSLDRLPNSPLHF